The clone carrying this T cell receptor beta chain was detected a few times. Its antigen is undetermined. Preparation of the TCRbeta library involved a method that used unique molecular identifiers. Via MiXCR, TCRdb re-called the PCR reads, giving one row per CDR3 protein. The repertoire holds about 980,000 distinct CDR3 sequences, with under 30% as singletons. This record comes from a study of T-cell reconstitution after alpha-beta-depleted transplantation in children. Findings and limits, study-wide: Several patients had high TCRbeta diversity at day 60; it came from surviving recipient T cells and thymic progenitors. The origin of alpha-beta T cells about two months after transplant was reportedly several hundred expanded graft clones. T-cell counts and diversity were attributed mostly to newly produced T cells one year after transplant.

Germline V CDR1 and CDR2: SQVTM, ANQGSEA. The CDR3 is made up of 13 amino acids. Trimming took 7 bases from V and 2 from J; bases not matched to a gene: 6. The J gene is TRBJ2-3, the V gene TRBV29-1; 7 nucleotides agree with TRBD1. The sequenced sample was PBMCs, mostly from graft donor cells, obtained 360 days after TCRalphabeta/CD19-depleted stem cell transplant. The sequence was collected from a boy under three years old who had a stem cell transplant for SCID, so the T cells may come from the graft donor. CDR3 nucleotides: TGCAGCGCCGGGACAGCCTACACAGATACGCAGTATTTT. Its protein is CSAGTAYTDTQYF.